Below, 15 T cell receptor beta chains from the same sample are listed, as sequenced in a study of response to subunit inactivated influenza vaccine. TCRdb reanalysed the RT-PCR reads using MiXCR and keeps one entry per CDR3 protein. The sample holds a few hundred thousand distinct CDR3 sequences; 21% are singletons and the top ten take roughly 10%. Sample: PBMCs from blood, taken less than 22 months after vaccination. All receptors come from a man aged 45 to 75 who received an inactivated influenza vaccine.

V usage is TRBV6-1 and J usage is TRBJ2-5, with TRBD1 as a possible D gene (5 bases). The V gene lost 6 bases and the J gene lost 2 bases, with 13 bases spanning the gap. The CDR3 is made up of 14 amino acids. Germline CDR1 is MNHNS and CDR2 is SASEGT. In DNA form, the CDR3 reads TGTGCCAGCAGAAACAGGTTAAGGCAAGAGACCCAGTACTTC. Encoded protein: CASRNRLRQETQYF.

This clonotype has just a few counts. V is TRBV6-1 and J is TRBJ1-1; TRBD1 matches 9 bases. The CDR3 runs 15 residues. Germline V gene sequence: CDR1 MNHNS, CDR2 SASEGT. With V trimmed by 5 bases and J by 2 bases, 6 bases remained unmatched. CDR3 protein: CASSPLDRGNTEAFF. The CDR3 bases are TGTGCCAGCAGTCCCCTGGACAGGGGTAACACTGAAGCTTTCTTT.

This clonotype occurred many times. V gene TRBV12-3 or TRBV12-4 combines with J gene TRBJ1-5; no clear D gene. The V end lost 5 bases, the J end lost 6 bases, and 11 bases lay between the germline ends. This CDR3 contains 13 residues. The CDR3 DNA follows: TGTGCCAGCAGTCCCGATGCCCCTCAGCCCCAGCATTTT. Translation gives CASSPDAPQPQHF.

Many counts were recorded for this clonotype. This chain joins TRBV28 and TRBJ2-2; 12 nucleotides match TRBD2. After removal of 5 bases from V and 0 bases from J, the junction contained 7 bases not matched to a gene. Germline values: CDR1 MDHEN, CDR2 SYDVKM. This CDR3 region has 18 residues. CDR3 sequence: CASSPGLAGRSNTGELFF. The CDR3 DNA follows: TGTGCCAGCAGTCCAGGACTAGCGGGAAGATCGAACACCGGGGAGCTGTTTTTT.

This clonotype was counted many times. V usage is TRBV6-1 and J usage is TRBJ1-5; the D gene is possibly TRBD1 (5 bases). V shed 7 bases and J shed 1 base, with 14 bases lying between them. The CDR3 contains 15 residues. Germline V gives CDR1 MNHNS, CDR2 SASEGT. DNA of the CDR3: TGTGCCAGCAAAGACGGGGGAGAGAGCAATCAGCCCCAGCATTTT. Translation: CASKDGGESNQPQHF.

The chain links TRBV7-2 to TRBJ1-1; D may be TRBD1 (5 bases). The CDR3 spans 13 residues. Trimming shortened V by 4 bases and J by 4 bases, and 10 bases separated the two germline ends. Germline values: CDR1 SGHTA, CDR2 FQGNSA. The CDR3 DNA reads TGTGCCAGCAGCTCAGTAACAGGCACTGAAGCTTTCTTT. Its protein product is CASSSVTGTEAFF.

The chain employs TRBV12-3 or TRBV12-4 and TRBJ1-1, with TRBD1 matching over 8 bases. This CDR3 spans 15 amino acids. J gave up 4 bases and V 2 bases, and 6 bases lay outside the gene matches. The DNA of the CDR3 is TGTGCCAGCAGTTTAAGACAGGGGTTCGGCACTGAAGCTTTCTTT. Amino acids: CASSLRQGFGTEAFF.

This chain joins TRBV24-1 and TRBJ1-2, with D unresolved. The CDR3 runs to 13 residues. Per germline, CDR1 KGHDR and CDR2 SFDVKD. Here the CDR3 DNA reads TGTGCAACGAACACTCCGGGTGAAGGTGGCTACACCTTC. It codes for CATNTPGEGGYTF.

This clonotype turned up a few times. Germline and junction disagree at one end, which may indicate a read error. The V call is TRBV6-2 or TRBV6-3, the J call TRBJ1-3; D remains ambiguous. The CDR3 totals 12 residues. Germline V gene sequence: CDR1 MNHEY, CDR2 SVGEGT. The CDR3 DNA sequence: TGTGCCAGCACTACCGGAGGAAACGCCATATATTTT. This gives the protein CASTTGGNAIYF.

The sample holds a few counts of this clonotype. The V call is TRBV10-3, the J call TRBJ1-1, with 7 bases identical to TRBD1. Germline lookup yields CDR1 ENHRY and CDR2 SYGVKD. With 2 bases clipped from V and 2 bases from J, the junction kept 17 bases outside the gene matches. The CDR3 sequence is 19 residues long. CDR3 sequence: CAISEVRQGLPGTNTEAFF. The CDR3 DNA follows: TGTGCCATCAGTGAGGTCCGACAGGGATTACCAGGGACTAACACTGAAGCTTTCTTT.

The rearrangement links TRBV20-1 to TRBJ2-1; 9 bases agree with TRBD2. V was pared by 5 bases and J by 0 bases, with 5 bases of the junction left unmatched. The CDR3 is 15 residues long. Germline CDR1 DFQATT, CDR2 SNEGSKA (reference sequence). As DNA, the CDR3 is TGCAGTGCTGAAAAACTAGCGGGCTCCTACAATGAGCAGTTCTTC. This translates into CSAEKLAGSYNEQFF.

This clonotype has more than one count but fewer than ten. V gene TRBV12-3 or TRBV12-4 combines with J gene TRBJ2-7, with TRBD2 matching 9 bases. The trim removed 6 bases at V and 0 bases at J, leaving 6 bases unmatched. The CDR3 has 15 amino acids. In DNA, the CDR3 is TGTGCCAGCAGGTGGAGCGGGGGGCCCTCCTACGAGCAGTACTTC. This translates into CASRWSGGPSYEQYF.

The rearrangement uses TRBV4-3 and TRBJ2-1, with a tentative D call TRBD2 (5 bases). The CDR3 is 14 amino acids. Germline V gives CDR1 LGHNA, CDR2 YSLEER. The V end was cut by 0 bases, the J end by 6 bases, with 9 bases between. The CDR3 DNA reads TGCGCCAGCAGCCAAGATACTAGACTCAATGAGCAGTTCTTC. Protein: CASSQDTRLNEQFF.

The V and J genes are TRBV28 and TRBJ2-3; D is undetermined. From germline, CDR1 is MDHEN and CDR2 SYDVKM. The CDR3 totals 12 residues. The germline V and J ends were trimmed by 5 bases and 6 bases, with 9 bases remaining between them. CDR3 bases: TGTGCCAGCAGTACAAACTTGGATACGCAGTATTTT. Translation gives CASSTNLDTQYF.

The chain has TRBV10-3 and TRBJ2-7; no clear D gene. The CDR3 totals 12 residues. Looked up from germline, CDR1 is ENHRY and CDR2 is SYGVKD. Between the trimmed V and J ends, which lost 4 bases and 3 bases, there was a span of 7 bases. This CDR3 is CAISASDYEQYF. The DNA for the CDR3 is TGTGCCATCAGTGCCTCGGACTACGAGCAGTACTTC.